Below, one T cell receptor beta chain is given with its context. The antigen is unknown. This record comes from a study of cytomegalovirus exposure and HLA in healthy donors. Study-level points and caveats: A later examination showed that TCR association rates differed by HLA locus, with DRB1 most and HLA-C fewest.

CDR1 and CDR2 (germline): KGHSH, LQKENI. This CDR3 has 16 amino acids. V was trimmed by 0 bases and J by 5 bases, leaving 13 bases between them. The PCR ran on 60 Vbeta and 13 Jbeta primers. Method: immunoSEQ multiplex PCR; TCRdb's copy keeps in-frame clones and lacks some. The sample has some 120,000 clones, about 78% seen once. The J gene is TRBJ2-2, the V gene TRBV18, with D unresolved. Material: PBMCs. This clonotype was obtained from a female donor in good health and CMV-seronegative. In DNA form, the CDR3 reads TGTGCCAGCTCACCACCGAAGCCCCTTCTGACCGGGGAGCTGTTTTTT. This sequence encodes CASSPPKPLLTGELFF. The entire variable domain, with the rest obtained from reference TRBV18 and TRBJ2-2, is as follows: NAGVMQNPRHLVRRRGQEARLRCSPMKGHSHVYWYRQLPEEGLKFMVYLQKENIIDESGMPKERFSAEFPKEGPSILRIQQVVRGDSAAYFCASSPPKPLLTGELFFGEGSRLTVL.